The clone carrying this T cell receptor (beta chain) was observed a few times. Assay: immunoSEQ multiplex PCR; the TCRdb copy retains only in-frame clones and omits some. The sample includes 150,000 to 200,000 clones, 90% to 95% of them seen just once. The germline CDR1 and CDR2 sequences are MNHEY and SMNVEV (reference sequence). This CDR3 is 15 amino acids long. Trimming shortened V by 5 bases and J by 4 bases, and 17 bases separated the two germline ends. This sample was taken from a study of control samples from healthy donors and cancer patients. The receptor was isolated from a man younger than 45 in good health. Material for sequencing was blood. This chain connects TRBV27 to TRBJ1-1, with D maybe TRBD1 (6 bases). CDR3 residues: CASSRQVRDGTEAFF. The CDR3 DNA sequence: TGTGCCAGCAGTCGACAGGTCCGGGACGGCACTGAAGCTTTCTTT.